This TCR beta chain was recorded in a study of cytomegalovirus exposure and HLA in healthy donors. CDR1 MNHEY and CDR2 SMNVEV come from the germline V gene (reference sequence). V lost 5 bases and J 4 bases, leaving 11 bases between the germline ends. This CDR3 spans 13 amino acids. Profiling relied on immunoSEQ multiplex PCR, and the TCRdb table lists in-frame clones only, not all of them. The sample shows about 360,000 clones, roughly 85% of them seen only once. The sample was PBMCs. The TCR comes from a woman under 30 in good health and CMV-seronegative. The V call is TRBV27, the J call TRBJ2-5; maybe TRBD2 (6 bases). The CDR3 bases are TGTGCCAGCAGTCCAACGGGGGTAGAGACCCAGTACTTC. This codes for CASSPTGVETQYF.